The 20 T cell receptor beta chains listed next were all sequenced from one sample in a study of CD8 T cells in Susac syndrome. Reverse transcription of 0.5 to 1 ug RNA was performed with random hexamers. MiXCR was run by TCRdb on the immunoSEQ multiplex PCR reads, yielding one entry per CDR3 protein. The sample has 160,000 or so distinct CDR3 sequences, 85% to 95% seen once; the top ten hold 0.15% to 0.2%. Source material: CD8+ T cells from PBMCs. Receptors originate from a human donor with multiple sclerosis.

The chain is built from TRBV7-6 and TRBJ2-1, with 7 bases aligning to TRBD2. Germline lookup yields CDR1 SGHVS and CDR2 FNYEAQ. This CDR3 contains 13 residues. CDR3 protein: CAIGREIYNEQFF. The CDR3 nucleotides are TGTGCAATCGGGCGGGAGATCTACAATGAGCAGTTCTTC. Full variable domain (remainder filled in from reference TRBV7-6 and TRBJ2-1): GAGVSQSPRYKVTKRGQDVALRCDPISGHVSLYWYRQALGQGPEFLTYFNYEAQQDKSGLPNDRFSAERPEGSISTLTIQRTEQRDSAMYRCAIGREIYNEQFFGPGTRLTVL.

In this sample, this clonotype turned up a few times. The V and J genes are TRBV9 and TRBJ2-3; D ambiguous. Trimming left V 7 bases short and J 0 bases short, with 6 bases between. Germline V gene data show CDR1 as SGDLS and CDR2 as YYNGEE. This CDR3 comprises 12 residues. CDR3 DNA sequence: TGTGCCAGCGGCGGTAGCACAGATACGCAGTATTTT. Protein: CASGGSTDTQYF. Drawing the rest from reference TRBV9 and TRBJ2-3, the complete variable domain is DSGVTQTPKHLITATGQRVTLRCSPRSGDLSVYWYQQSLDQGLQFLIQYYNGEERAKGNILERFSAQQFPDLHSELNLSSLELGDSALYFCASGGSTDTQYFGPGTRLTVL.

This chain links TRBV27 with TRBJ2-1; D is ambiguous. This CDR3 is 15 amino acids long. Germline V lookup: CDR1 MNHEY, CDR2 SMNVEV (reference sequence). V lost 6 bases and J lost 8, with 20 bases in between. The CDR3 nucleotides read TGTGCCAGCAGACCTCCAGTGGGTCTACTCGATGAGCAGTTCTTC. Encoded protein: CASRPPVGLLDEQFF.

The chain is built from TRBV5-4 and TRBJ2-6; D may be TRBD1 (6 bases). Germline CDR1 is SGHNT and CDR2 is YYREEE (reference sequence). Trimming removed 2 bases at V and 0 bases at J, with 12 bases between. This CDR3 is 17 amino acids long. CDR3: CASSFDRSISGANVLTF. DNA for the CDR3: TGTGCCAGCAGCTTCGACAGGTCCATCTCTGGGGCCAACGTCCTGACTTTC.

J is TRBJ1-2 and V is TRBV29-1; no definite D call. The V gene lost 4 bases and the J gene lost 7 bases, with 19 bases spanning the gap. CDR1 is SQVTM, CDR2 ANQGSEA, per germline. This CDR3 has 14 amino acids. As DNA, the CDR3 is TGCAGCGTTGCTCTCGTTAGGGCGTTCGTTGGCTACACCTTC. This sequence encodes CSVALVRAFVGYTF.

The chain joins TRBV7-8 to TRBJ2-5; 12 bases line up with TRBD2. The CDR3 sequence is 19 residues long. The V segment lost 3 bases and the J segment 2 bases; nucleotides outside the gene matches: 13. The germline V gene encodes CDR1 SGHVS and CDR2 FQNEAQ. The CDR3 reads CASSLSLRLAGDLQETQYF. In DNA form, the CDR3 reads TGTGCCAGCAGCTTGTCCCTTCGACTAGCGGGGGACCTACAAGAGACCCAGTACTTC.

The genes are TRBV20-1 and TRBJ2-7; 7 nucleotides agree with TRBD1. From germline, CDR1 is DFQATT and CDR2 SNEGSKA (reference sequence). The CDR3 contains 12 residues. With 3 bases clipped from V and 3 bases from J, the junction kept 2 bases outside the gene matches. CDR3 DNA: TGCAGTGCTAGCCCAGGGGGCTACGAGCAGTACTTC. Translation gives CSASPGGYEQYF.

The CDR3, as DNA: TGTGCCAGCAGCGGGACTAGTTACGAGCAGTACTTC. It translates to CASSGTSYEQYF. This rearrangement joins TRBV7-9 to TRBJ2-7; 8 positions agree with TRBD2. The V gene end was trimmed by 5 bases and the J gene end by 4 bases; junction bases not matched to a gene: 1. Germline lookup yields CDR1 SEHNR and CDR2 FQNEAQ (reference sequence). The CDR3 runs 12 residues.

The rearrangement links TRBV7-9 to TRBJ2-3, with D unresolved. Trimming left V 2 bases short and J 3 bases short, with 6 bases between. Germline V gives CDR1 SEHNR, CDR2 FQNEAQ (reference sequence). The CDR3 covers 13 residues. CDR3 nucleotide sequence: TGTGCCAGCAGCTTAAGCGAAACAGATACGCAGTATTTT. Its translation: CASSLSETDTQYF.

The rearrangement joins TRBV27 to TRBJ2-7; 8 bases map to TRBD1. The V segment lost 5 bases and the J segment 3 bases; nucleotides outside the gene matches: 6. In germline, CDR1 is MNHEY, CDR2 SMNVEV (reference sequence). The CDR3 has 14 residues. The CDR3 nucleotides are TGTGCCAGCAGTACAGGGGGAAAGAGCTACGAGCAGTACTTC. Translated, it gives CASSTGGKSYEQYF.

The chain is built from TRBV20-1 and TRBJ1-6, with 7 bases matching TRBD1. The germline gives CDR1 DFQATT, CDR2 SNEGSKA (reference sequence). The length of the CDR3 is 18 residues. V dropped 0 bases and J dropped 0; count of bases not matched to a gene: 8. The DNA for the CDR3 is TGCAGTGCTAGAGATTCCGGGACAGTGAGCTCCTATAATTCACCCCTCCACTTT. Translated: CSARDSGTVSSYNSPLHF.

V and J are TRBV29-1 and TRBJ1-1; 7 nucleotides align to TRBD1. J gave up 1 base and V 6 bases, and 11 bases lay outside the gene matches. In germline, CDR1 is SQVTM, CDR2 ANQGSEA. This CDR3 is 15 amino acids long. The CDR3 sequence: CSVLPLDRENTEAFF. The CDR3 nucleotides are TGCAGCGTCCTGCCCCTAGACAGGGAGAACACTGAAGCTTTCTTT.

The chain carries TRBV27 and TRBJ2-7, with 7 bases that match TRBD2. This CDR3 is built from 15 residues. The trim removed 6 bases at V and 4 bases at J, leaving 12 bases unmatched. Germline V gene data show CDR1 as MNHEY and CDR2 as SMNVEV (reference sequence). Written as DNA, the CDR3 is TGTGCCAGCAGATGGATGGGGGAGGGCCAATACGAGCAGTACTTC. Protein sequence: CASRWMGEGQYEQYF.

This clonotype was counted once. V gene TRBV7-2 combines with J gene TRBJ2-1; 7 bases agree with TRBD2. Germline-derived CDR1 and CDR2 are SGHTA and FQGNSA. The CDR3 consists of 19 residues. V lost 5 bases to trimming and J lost 2 bases; unmatched junction nucleotides: 18. The CDR3 DNA sequence: TGTGCCAGCAGCCGTCACCCCCTGGCGAGCGGGGTCACCTACAATGAGCAGTTCTTC. It encodes CASSRHPLASGVTYNEQFF.

The rearrangement joins TRBV6-1 to TRBJ2-2, with no clear D. Trimming removed 2 bases at V and 1 base at J, with 2 bases between. This CDR3 region has 13 residues. The V gene's germline CDR1 is MNHNS and CDR2 SASEGT. The CDR3 bases are TGTGCCAGCAGTGAACTGAACACCGGGGAGCTGTTTTTT. It translates to CASSELNTGELFF.

The J gene is TRBJ2-4, the V gene TRBV27, with D perhaps TRBD2 (6 bases). This CDR3 comprises 14 residues. Looked up from germline, CDR1 is MNHEY and CDR2 is SMNVEV (reference sequence). Trimming removed 0 bases from V and 6 bases from J, with 9 bases in between. The CDR3 DNA follows: TGTGCCAGCAGTTTATCGGGACTTTCAAACATTCAGTACTTC. Amino acid sequence: CASSLSGLSNIQYF.

The chain combines TRBV11-2 with TRBJ1-1; D perhaps matches TRBD1 (5 bases). Germline V gives CDR1 SGHAT, CDR2 FQNNGV. V was shortened by 3 bases and J by 12 bases, with 17 bases between the two germline ends. The CDR3 is 13 residues long. CDR3 coding DNA: TGTGCCAGCAGCTTGGCGACAGTTTTCGGGACTTTCTTT. Translating gives CASSLATVFGTFF. Full variable domain (remainder filled in from reference TRBV11-2 and TRBJ1-1): EAGVAQSPRYKIIEKRQSVAFWCNPISGHATLYWYQQILGQGPKLLIQFQNNGVVDDSQLPKDRFSAERLKGVDSTLKIQPAKLEDSAVYLCASSLATVFGTFFGQGTRLTVV.

The chain has TRBV7-2 and TRBJ1-2; the D gene is possibly TRBD1 (5 bases). The CDR3 is made up of 13 amino acids. Trimming pared 5 bases from V and 7 bases from J, leaving 14 bases between. Germline CDR1 SGHTA, CDR2 FQGNSA. The DNA of the CDR3 is TGTGCCAGCAGCCCCACCCGTAGGGGTGGCTACACCTTC. It translates to CASSPTRRGGYTF.

A few counts support this clonotype. The chain uses TRBV7-2 and TRBJ1-2; no clear D gene. The CDR3 has 11 residues. Germline assignment: CDR1 SGHTA and CDR2 FQGNSA. V was trimmed by 2 bases and J by 8 bases, leaving 6 bases between them. The CDR3 DNA reads TGTGCCAGCAGCTTATCGTACGGCTACACCTTC. It is translated as CASSLSYGYTF.

V is TRBV28 and J is TRBJ2-5, with 8 positions matching TRBD1. V shed 5 bases and J 5 bases; nucleotides not matched to a gene: 7. This CDR3 spans 14 amino acids. From germline, CDR1 is MDHEN and CDR2 SYDVKM. This CDR3 reads CASSGLTGAETQYF. Written as DNA, the CDR3 is TGTGCCAGCAGTGGACTGACAGGGGCCGAGACCCAGTACTTC.